This T cell receptor (beta chain) is from a study of T cells in Graves' hyperthyroidism and ophthalmopathy. A sample of blood taken at first hyperthyroidism diagnosis preceded any ophthalmopathy symptoms. RNA transcripts served as the template for amplifying TCR beta CDR3 regions. First-round RT-PCR with HTBI primers amplified the TCR CDR3 region. TCRdb re-called the multiplex PCR reads through MiXCR, storing one row per CDR3 protein. The table has approximately 370,000 distinct CDR3 sequences, 17% seen once; the top ten hold almost 35%. Germline CDR1 is SGHTA and CDR2 is FQGNSA. The CDR3 runs 15 residues. With 5 bases clipped from V and 6 bases from J, the junction kept 4 bases outside the gene matches.

V usage is TRBV7-2 and J usage is TRBJ2-2; 12 nucleotides align to TRBD2. Sequencing input: blood. This sequence originates from a woman under 40 with Graves' hyperthyroidism that later progressed to Graves' ophthalmopathy. The CDR3 sequence is CASSPGLAGAGELFF. The CDR3 coding sequence is TGTGCCAGCAGCCCGGGACTAGCGGGTGCCGGGGAGCTGTTTTTT. The variable domain in full, with the rest retrieved from reference TRBV7-2 and TRBJ2-2, is GAGVSQSPSNKVTEKGKDVELRCDPISGHTALYWYRQSLGQGLEFLIYFQGNSAPDKSGLPSDRFSAERTGGSVSTLTIQRTQQEDSAVYLCASSPGLAGAGELFFGEGSRLTVL.